This TCR beta chain was obtained from a study of OX40 agonist ivuxolimab in advanced cancers. Study-level background: Patients received the agonistic anti-OX40 (CD134) antibody ivuxolimab. Aged roughly 23 to 79 with a mean of roughly 65 years, they were more than 80% male.

Germline trimming cut 2 bases from V and 4 bases from J; bases unmatched to any gene: 2. Germline-derived CDR1 and CDR2 are SGHVS and FNYEAQ. This CDR3 is built from 14 residues. TCRdb's copy holds only in-frame clones and misses some; the assay was immunoSEQ multiplex PCR. This table has some 81,000 clones, about 82% appearing once. This receptor was taken from an adult with an advanced solid tumor such as melanoma, head and neck, liver or kidney cancer. The chain uses TRBV7-6 and TRBJ2-5; 9 nucleotides align to TRBD1. Sample: CD4+ or CD8+ T cells sorted from blood, taken in a trial of the OX40 agonist ivuxolimab. For the CDR3, the DNA is TGTGCCAGCAGCTTAAACAGGGGGCTAGAGACCCAGTACTTC. Amino acids: CASSLNRGLETQYF.